These 15 T cell receptor beta chains share one sample of origin, sequenced in a study of blood T cells in healthy people across ages. Next came a second PCR, run for about 6 to 12 cycles, which used a sample-barcoded 5' primer along with a J-beta primer mix. From the 5' RACE reads, TCRdb called clonotypes with MiXCR, one entry per CDR3 protein. The sample gives 600,000 to 850,000 distinct CDR3 sequences, roughly two fifths of which show up once; around a fifth is in the top ten. Sequenced input: blood. Receptor source: a woman aged 60-75 years in good health.

This clonotype was counted a few times. The rearrangement joins TRBV10-3 to TRBJ2-7; 13 bases map to TRBD2. Germline V gene data show CDR1 as ENHRY and CDR2 as SYGVKD. The CDR3 extends over 15 amino acids. V was pared by 10 bases and J by 3 bases, with 9 bases of the junction left unmatched. Here the CDR3 DNA reads TGTGCCACCAACCACGGACTAGCGGGGGACTACGAGCAGTACTTC. This encodes CATNHGLAGDYEQYF.

The chain joins TRBV10-3 to TRBJ2-1; TRBD2 agrees at 10 bases. V was pared by 4 bases and J by 8 bases, with 8 bases of the junction left unmatched. Germline V lookup: CDR1 ENHRY, CDR2 SYGVKD. The CDR3 extends over 15 amino acids. The CDR3 nucleotides read TGTGCCATCAGTGTGGCTAGCGGGAGTAGCGATGAGCAGTTCTTC. It translates to CAISVASGSSDEQFF.

The CDR3 DNA follows: TGCAGTGCTTCACAGGGGAGGGGATACAATGAGCAGTTCTTC. Protein: CSASQGRGYNEQFF. This chain uses TRBV20-1 with TRBJ2-1; D may be TRBD1 or TRBD2 (7 bases each). The V gene lost 5 bases and the J gene lost 4 bases, with 15 bases spanning the gap. Germline CDR1 is DFQATT and CDR2 is SNEGSKA (reference sequence). The CDR3 runs to 14 residues.

Notes on this clonotype: Germline and junction disagree at one end, which may indicate a read error. The rearrangement links TRBV7-3 to TRBJ2-1; perhaps TRBD1 as D (6 bases). Germline V CDR1 and CDR2: SGHTA, FQGTGA. CDR3 length: 14 residues. The chain's CDR3 is CVSSRVQGHNEQFF. CDR3 nucleotide sequence: TGTGTCAGCAGCCGAGTACAGGGACACAATGAGCAGTTCTTC.

The chain recombines TRBV5-5 with TRBJ2-3; TRBD2 matches 12 bases. This CDR3 region has 15 residues. Germline V gives CDR1 SGHKS, CDR2 YYEKEE (reference sequence). V gave up 5 bases and J gave up 7 bases; unmatched junction bases: 8. The CDR3 DNA reads as TGTGCCAGCAGACCCCTAGCGGGGGGGCCGAATACGCAGTATTTT. Translation gives CASRPLAGGPNTQYF.

This clonotype appeared a few times. The V call is TRBV7-2, the J call TRBJ2-5; D is ambiguous. V was shortened by 7 bases and J by 4 bases, with 13 bases between the two germline ends. The CDR3 totals 13 residues. In germline, CDR1 is SGHTA, CDR2 FQGNSA. The CDR3 DNA is TGTGCCAGCACCCCCTCCTGGACAGAGACCCAGTACTTC. Translation: CASTPSWTETQYF.

The V call is TRBV13, the J call TRBJ2-3; the match to TRBD2 covers 13 bases. This CDR3 has 16 residues. From germline, CDR1 is PRHDT and CDR2 FYEKMQ (reference sequence). V gave up 5 bases and J gave up 3 bases; unmatched junction bases: 5. In DNA, the CDR3 is TGTGCCAGCAGCCGTAGGACTAGCGGGAGAACAGATACGCAGTATTTT. As protein: CASSRRTSGRTDTQYF.

This clonotype was observed a few times. This chain connects TRBV29-1 to TRBJ2-3; 14 nucleotides agree with TRBD2. Germline lookup yields CDR1 SQVTM and CDR2 ANQGSEA. The CDR3 is made up of 15 amino acids. The ends lost 4 bases at V and 4 bases at J; junction bases unmatched: 4. CDR3 amino acids: CSVVPTSGGADTQYF. The CDR3 DNA follows: TGCAGCGTTGTCCCGACTAGCGGGGGGGCAGATACGCAGTATTTT.

The chain recombines TRBV20-1 with TRBJ2-3, with no clear D. V was trimmed by 0 bases and J by 2 bases, leaving 9 bases between them. Germline V gene data show CDR1 as DFQATT and CDR2 as SNEGSKA (reference sequence). The CDR3 totals 14 residues. The CDR3 region has the DNA TGCAGTGCTAGAGATGAGCGAAACACAGATACGCAGTATTTT. Protein sequence: CSARDERNTDTQYF.

The CDR3, as DNA: TGCAGTGCTGGGACTAGCAGAGGGGAGACCCAGTACTTC. It encodes CSAGTSRGETQYF. The rearrangement uses TRBV20-1 and TRBJ2-5; 9 bases map to TRBD2. The CDR3 loop spans 13 amino acids. Germline V gene sequence: CDR1 DFQATT, CDR2 SNEGSKA (reference sequence). After removal of 5 bases from V and 5 bases from J, the junction contained 6 bases not matched to a gene.

V gene TRBV12-3 or TRBV12-4 combines with J gene TRBJ2-5, with unresolved D. The J call could be wrong; TRBJ2-7 is a better fit for the DNA end. This CDR3 is built from 13 residues. The CDR3 region is CASSLNSNREQYF. CDR3 sequence (DNA): TGTGCCAGCAGTTTAAACTCGAACCGCGAGCAGTACTTC.

The rearrangement links TRBV7-2 to TRBJ2-7; weak D call: TRBD1 (6 bases). Trimming took off 3 bases at V and 2 bases at J, with 14 bases between the two ends. The CDR3 contains 15 residues. Germline CDR1 SGHTA, CDR2 FQGNSA. CDR3 region: CASSLSTGRPYEQYF. The CDR3 DNA is TGTGCCAGCAGCTTGAGTACAGGGCGACCCTACGAGCAGTACTTC.

The chain couples TRBV7-3 to TRBJ1-2; no clear D gene. Per the germline V gene, CDR1 is SGHTA and CDR2 is FQGTGA. V was cut by 5 bases and J by 7 bases, with 26 bases left in between. The CDR3 runs to 17 residues. CDR3 loop: CASSLSGRQPHRSGYTF. In DNA form, the CDR3 reads TGTGCCAGCAGCCTTAGCGGCAGACAACCCCATCGCTCTGGCTACACCTTC.

There are a few counts of this clonotype. This chain uses TRBV29-1 with TRBJ2-4; unclear D gene. V lost 3 bases and J 11 bases, leaving 14 bases between the germline ends. The CDR3 sequence is 12 residues long. The germline CDR1 and CDR2 sequences are SQVTM and ANQGSEA. In DNA, the CDR3 is TGCAGCGTTGACGCAGGACCCAACCTTCAGTACTTC. Amino acids: CSVDAGPNLQYF.

The chain recombines TRBV28 with TRBJ1-5; D not resolved. Germline V gene lookup returns CDR1 MDHEN and CDR2 SYDVKM. V lost 7 bases to trimming and J lost 5 bases, with 9 bases between them. The CDR3 has 12 residues. The CDR3 is CASKGSHQPQHF. CDR3 sequence (DNA): TGTGCCAGCAAAGGGTCGCATCAGCCCCAGCATTTT. Full variable domain (remainder filled in from reference TRBV28 and TRBJ1-5): DVKVTQSSRYLVKRTGEKVFLECVQDMDHENMFWYRQDPGLGLRLIYFSYDVKMKEKGDIPEGYSVSREKKERFSLILESASTNQTSMYLCASKGSHQPQHFGDGTRLSIL.